This TCR beta chain was sequenced during a study of blood T cell repertoires in COVID-19. Trimming pared 2 bases from V and 8 bases from J, leaving 7 bases between. Germline CDR1 reads SEHNR; CDR2 reads FQNEAQ (reference sequence). The CDR3 spans 13 residues. Original processing methods: Estimation of nucleated cell counts relied on the amplification of reference gene primers. Assay: immunoSEQ multiplex PCR; the TCRdb copy retains only in-frame clones and omits some. The V and J calls and clone size come from that table; D and trimming were worked out from the DNA. The table has about 220,000 clones, 75% to 90% seen once.

This receptor was taken from a woman younger than 35 in a cohort exposed to, infected with or recovered from COVID-19 (not recorded which). The V and J genes are TRBV7-9 and TRBJ1-6, with no clear D. Specimen: PBMCs or T cells enriched from blood (not recorded which). The CDR3 loop reads CASSLMGDSPLHF. The DNA for the CDR3 is TGTGCCAGCAGCTTAATGGGAGATTCACCCCTCCACTTT.